The present T cell receptor beta chain was sequenced within a study of CD8 T cells in ankylosing spondylitis. In making TCR beta libraries, quantitative 5'-RACE with molecular barcodes was used. TCRdb ran MiXCR on the 5' RACE reads and lists one entry per CDR3 protein. The profile shows roughly 91,000 distinct CDR3 sequences, about 8% of them singletons. This clonotype was detected ten times or more. What it recognizes is unknown. This CDR3 contains 16 residues. Germline V gene sequence: CDR1 DFQATT, CDR2 SNEGSKA (reference sequence). V gave up 6 bases and J gave up 1 base; unmatched junction bases: 12. Study results and limitations: In ankylosing spondylitis blood, a motif of seven to nine highly homologous TCR beta variants appeared characteristic. Disease-linked clones reportedly concentrated significantly in matched ankylosing spondylitis synovial fluid. A CD8+ phenotype characterized the disease-linked clones, which were relatively rare in peripheral blood.

The chain links TRBV20-1 to TRBJ2-1, with TRBD2 matching over 7 bases. This TCR derives from a male donor with ankylosing spondylitis or in good health (not recorded which). Sequenced input: blood, either unsorted or a sorted T cell fraction (not recorded which). CDR3 residues: CSAQITSARSYNEQFF. The CDR3 DNA is TGCAGTGCACAGATTACTAGCGCAAGGTCCTACAATGAGCAGTTCTTC.